The entry below gives a single T cell receptor beta chain sequence along with its context. Its target is unknown. This sample is part of a study of blood T cells in healthy people across ages. General study results and limits: TCR beta diversity per million T cells fell roughly linearly with age.

PCR was performed a second time for roughly 7 to 11 cycles using a sample-barcoded 5' primer and a J-beta primer mix. TCRdb analysed the 5' RACE reads with MiXCR anew, one entry per CDR3 protein. The sample contains 700,000 to 850,000 distinct CDR3 sequences, about 34% of which appear only once. Germline CDR1 KGHSH, CDR2 LQKENI. The CDR3 has 15 amino acids. J is TRBJ2-7 and V is TRBV18, with TRBD1 identical over 8 bases. The DNA end favors TRBJ2-5, so the J call may be wrong. This sequence was found in a man between 18 and 29 years old in good health. What was sequenced was blood. In DNA form, the CDR3 reads TGTGCCAGCTCACCCCTGGGACAGGCCCAAGAGACCCAGTACTTC. It translates to CASSPLGQAQETQYF.